Each of the 23 T cell receptor beta chains below was sequenced from the same sample in a study of blood T cell repertoires in COVID-19 (dated by TCRdb to about 2020). The library was built by means of the immunoSEQ multiplex PCR assay. Sourced from immuneACCESS, this table was stored by TCRdb with only in-frame sequences that have V and J called. A share of the clones is absent; for the studies checked, an unresolved V gene accounts for under half, and the remainder has no known explanation. This sample comprises 150,000 to 200,000 clones, about 82% of them detected only once. Together, the top ten hold roughly 7% of the sample. Sequencing input: peripheral blood. Receptors were obtained from a man aged 45-65 years with active or convalescent COVID-19.

This chain joins TRBV5-8 and TRBJ2-1; D may be TRBD2 (5 bases). V gave up 2 bases and J gave up 6 bases, with 12 bases separating them. The CDR3 contains 14 residues. Germline lookup yields CDR1 SGHTS and CDR2 YDEGEE. For the CDR3, the DNA is TGTGCCAGCAGCTTCGCGAGGGTTTCCAATGAGCAGTTCTTC. It codes for CASSFARVSNEQFF. Full variable domain (outside the CDR3, taken from reference TRBV5-8 and TRBJ2-1): EAGVTQSPTHLIKTRGQQATLRCSPISGHTSVYWYQQALGLGLQFLLWYDEGEERNRGNFPPRFSGRQFPNYSSELNVNALELEDSALYLCASSFARVSNEQFFGPGTRLTVL.

The chain is built from TRBV5-6 and TRBJ1-2, with 8 positions matching TRBD1. The CDR3 loop spans 18 amino acids. In germline, CDR1 is SGHDT, CDR2 YYEEEE. V lost 3 bases and J lost 3; bases outside the gene matches: 16. The CDR3 DNA reads as TGTGCCAGCAGCTCTTGGGGGACAGGTTCTCGAAAGGACTATGGCTACACCTTC. Its protein product is CASSSWGTGSRKDYGYTF.

This rearrangement joins TRBV7-9 to TRBJ1-2, with D unclear. Germline-derived CDR1 and CDR2 are SEHNR and FQNEAQ (reference sequence). With 4 bases removed from V and 1 base from J, the gap between germline ends came to 13 bases. The CDR3 consists of 15 residues. In DNA, the CDR3 is TGTGCCAGCAGCTCCTTGAGGGAGAGTAACTATGGCTACACCTTC. Translating gives CASSSLRESNYGYTF.

This rearrangement joins TRBV4-3 to TRBJ1-1, with TRBD1 as a possible D gene (5 bases). Germline lookup yields CDR1 LGHNA and CDR2 YSLEER. With 3 bases removed from V and 0 bases from J, the gap between germline ends came to 8 bases. This CDR3 region has 14 residues. The CDR3 DNA sequence: TGCGCCAGCAGCCAGCGGGGGATGAACACTGAAGCTTTCTTT. Encoded protein: CASSQRGMNTEAFF.

This sequence joins TRBV3-1 (or the pseudogene TRBV3-2) and TRBJ1-2; possible D gene TRBD1, 5 bases. CDR1 is LGHDT, CDR2 YNNKEL, per germline (reference sequence). The CDR3 has 12 amino acids. The ends were cut back, 4 bases at V and 8 bases at J, with 11 bases in the middle. In nucleotides, the CDR3 is TGTGCCAGCAGCCCCCCAGGGAAAGGCTACACCTTC. Translation: CASSPPGKGYTF.

The chain employs TRBV6-5 and TRBJ1-5; D possibly corresponds to TRBD1 (6 bases). This CDR3 has 12 amino acids. V was shortened by 7 bases and J by 4 bases, with 8 bases between the two germline ends. Germline values: CDR1 MNHEY, CDR2 SVGAGI. The CDR3 protein is CASNTGNQPQHF. DNA for the CDR3: TGTGCCAGCAATACAGGGAATCAGCCCCAGCATTTT.

The chain joins TRBV6-5 to TRBJ2-1; D is unresolved. CDR1 MNHEY and CDR2 SVGAGI come from the germline V gene. V lost 0 bases to trimming and J lost 1 base, with 10 bases between them. This CDR3 is 16 amino acids long. This CDR3 reads CASSYSRGPSYNEQFF. In nucleotides, the CDR3 is TGTGCCAGCAGTTACTCCCGCGGTCCGTCCTACAATGAGCAGTTCTTC.

The rearrangement joins TRBV7-3 to TRBJ1-1; D possibly corresponds to TRBD1 (5 bases). The CDR3 length is 12 residues. Germline values: CDR1 SGHTA, CDR2 FQGTGA. V lost 3 bases, J lost 8 bases, and 10 bases lay in between. In DNA form, the CDR3 reads TGTGCCAGCAGCTTTAACGGGGGGGAAGCTTTCTTT. This sequence encodes CASSFNGGEAFF.

The gene calls are TRBV7-2 and TRBJ1-1, with D uncertain. Germline-derived CDR1 and CDR2 are SGHTA and FQGNSA. This CDR3 contains 14 residues. V lost 5 bases to trimming and J lost 1 base, with 11 bases between them. The CDR3 reads CASSPPSQNTEAFF. The CDR3 nucleotides read TGTGCCAGCAGCCCCCCCTCACAGAACACTGAAGCTTTCTTT.

The genes are TRBV6-5 and TRBJ2-2; D call uncertain. CDR3 length: 12 amino acids. V lost 4 bases, J lost 2 bases, and 2 bases lay in between. Germline CDR1 is MNHEY and CDR2 is SVGAGI. DNA for the CDR3: TGTGCCAGCAGTTCAAACACCGGGGAGCTGTTTTTT. Its protein product is CASSSNTGELFF.

This chain connects TRBV18 to TRBJ1-2; D unclear. Germline V gene lookup returns CDR1 KGHSH and CDR2 LQKENI. Trimming removed 5 bases at V and 4 bases at J, with 11 bases between. CDR3 length: 13 residues. In nucleotides, the CDR3 is TGTGCCAGCTCAGACGGCGAGCGCTATGGCTACACCTTC. This gives the protein CASSDGERYGYTF.

The chain recombines TRBV7-9 with TRBJ2-5; 8 bases match TRBD2. The CDR3 is made up of 13 amino acids. Germline trimming cut 4 bases from V and 4 bases from J; bases unmatched to any gene: 2. Looked up from germline, CDR1 is SEHNR and CDR2 is FQNEAQ (reference sequence). CDR3 in DNA: TGTGCCAGCAGCTACGGGGGGGCAGAGACCCAGTACTTC. Residues: CASSYGGAETQYF. The whole variable domain, remainder taken from reference TRBV7-9 and TRBJ2-5, is DTGVSQNPRHKITKRGQNVTFRCDPISEHNRLYWYRQTLGQGPEFLTYFQNEAQLEKSRLLSDRFSAERPKGSFSTLEIQRTEQGDSAMYLCASSYGGAETQYFGPGTRLLVL.

Regarding this clone: A read error may produce the germline difference seen at one junction end. This chain links TRBV7-7 with TRBJ1-2; D is perhaps TRBD1 (5 bases). Germline V lookup: CDR1 SSHAT, CDR2 FNYEAQ (reference sequence). The CDR3 runs to 14 residues. The CDR3 here is CASSPPWGLYGYTF. The CDR3 bases are TGTGCTAGCAGCCCACCCTGGGGACTCTATGGCTACACCTTC.

The CDR3 DNA is TGCGCCAGCAGCCTCGGACAGGTTACCTACAATGAGCAGTTCTTC. Its protein is CASSLGQVTYNEQFF. The genes are TRBV5-1 and TRBJ2-1; 7 nucleotides line up with TRBD1. The length of the CDR3 is 15 residues. Germline V gives CDR1 SGHRS, CDR2 YFSETQ. V dropped 4 bases and J dropped 2; count of bases not matched to a gene: 6.

This clone came up once. The rearrangement links TRBV13 to TRBJ2-3; 7 nucleotides line up with TRBD2. The J segment lost 2 bases and the V segment lost 4 bases, leaving 9 bases of the junction unmatched. The germline gives CDR1 PRHDT, CDR2 FYEKMQ (reference sequence). The CDR3 contains 16 residues. CDR3: CASSYGGTLSTDTQYF. The DNA of the CDR3 is TGTGCCAGCAGCTACGGGGGGACGCTATCCACAGATACGCAGTATTTT.

The J gene is TRBJ1-1, the V gene TRBV14; 8 bases match TRBD1. The germline gives CDR1 SGHDN, CDR2 FVKESK. The V segment lost 5 bases and the J segment 2 bases; nucleotides outside the gene matches: 7. The CDR3 consists of 15 residues. The CDR3 DNA sequence: TGTGCCAGCAGCTCTCGACAGGGGAAAAACACTGAAGCTTTCTTT. Its protein is CASSSRQGKNTEAFF.

The chain is built from TRBV15 and TRBJ2-7; 7 bases fit TRBD1. This CDR3 region has 14 residues. Losses at the gene ends were 3 bases for V and 1 base for J; bases not matched to a gene: 3. Germline V gene sequence: CDR1 LNHNV, CDR2 YYDKDF (reference sequence). CDR3 DNA sequence: TGTGCCACCAGCAGGGACAGGTCTTCCTACGAGCAGTACTTC. Protein sequence: CATSRDRSSYEQYF.

The chain recombines TRBV30 with TRBJ2-4, with 16 bases identical to TRBD2. The CDR3 consists of 18 residues. V shed 2 bases, J shed 4 bases, and the junction held 8 bases outside the gene matches. CDR1 is GTSNPN and CDR2 is SVGIG in the germline V gene (reference sequence). The CDR3 here is CAWSHTSGLAGGKNIQYF. The CDR3 DNA reads TGTGCCTGGAGTCACACTTCGGGACTAGCGGGGGGGAAAAACATTCAGTACTTC. The complete variable domain, with remaining parts taken from reference TRBV30 and TRBJ2-4, reads SQTIHQWPATLVQPVGSPLSLECTVEGTSNPNLYWYRQAAGRGLQLLFYSVGIGQISSEVPQNLSASRPQDRQFILSSKKLLLSDSGFYLCAWSHTSGLAGGKNIQYFGAGTRLSVL.

The chain combines TRBV2 with TRBJ1-1, with 8 bases fitting TRBD1. With 6 bases clipped from V and 11 bases from J, the junction kept 11 bases outside the gene matches. The CDR3 totals 13 residues. Germline V lookup: CDR1 SNHLY, CDR2 FYNNEI. The DNA for the CDR3 is TGTGCCAGCAGCGCGACGGACAGGGCTATTGCTTTCTTT. It yields the protein CASSATDRAIAFF.

This chain connects TRBV24-1 to TRBJ2-1, with D possibly matching TRBD2 (6 bases). Per the germline V gene, CDR1 is KGHDR and CDR2 is SFDVKD. Trimming stripped 1 base from V and 7 bases from J, with 16 bases between. The CDR3 is 16 residues long. The CDR3 loop reads CATSDLIFGGTNEQFF. Here the CDR3 DNA reads TGTGCCACCAGTGATTTAATCTTCGGCGGGACTAATGAGCAGTTCTTC.

The rearrangement uses TRBV6-5 and TRBJ1-4, with a weak D call TRBD1 (6 bases). Germline assignment: CDR1 MNHEY and CDR2 SVGAGI. The V end lost 4 bases, the J end lost 5 bases, and 11 bases lay between the germline ends. This CDR3 contains 14 residues. The CDR3 nucleotides read TGTGCCAGCAGTTCCGGACAGTTGAATGAAAAACTGTTTTTT. It codes for CASSSGQLNEKLFF.

The rearrangement links TRBV19 to TRBJ1-5; D might be TRBD1 (5 bases). CDR1 and CDR2 from the germline V gene are LNHDA and SQIVND (reference sequence). The V end was cut by 4 bases, the J end by 0 bases, with 16 bases between. The CDR3 extends over 17 amino acids. The CDR3 region has the DNA TGTGCCAGTAGTAGCTCGAAGGGGTCCTATAGCAATCAGCCCCAGCATTTT. Its protein is CASSSSKGSYSNQPQHF.

This clone has just one count. V is TRBV4-2 and J is TRBJ1-1; possibly TRBD1 for D (5 bases). The V and J ends lost 4 bases and 11 bases respectively, with 35 bases between them. The CDR3 has 19 residues. CDR1 is LGHNA, CDR2 YNFKEQ, per germline. In DNA, the CDR3 is TGTGCCAGCAGCCGACTCCTCGGGACCTTCCGATCTACGGGGCGGGAGGCTTTCTTT. Translated, it gives CASSRLLGTFRSTGREAFF.